The 18 T cell receptor beta chains given below trace back to one sample, sequenced in a study of blood T cell repertoires in COVID-19. Sequencing was performed with immunoSEQ multiplex PCR; in TCRdb, only in-frame clones are kept and a portion is missing. This table holds fewer than 250,000 clones, approximately 82% found once. The source material was peripheral blood. The receptors originated from a woman in her fifties or sixties with acute or convalescent COVID-19.

This clone was detected once. The chain carries TRBV5-1 and TRBJ1-2; TRBD1 might be the D (5 bases). Trimming stripped 2 bases from V and 5 bases from J, with 10 bases between. The germline V gene has CDR1 SGHRS and CDR2 YFSETQ. The CDR3 length is 13 residues. CDR3 in amino acids: CASSFAREYGYTF. CDR3 DNA sequence: TGCGCCAGCAGCTTTGCCAGGGAATATGGCTACACCTTC.

V usage is TRBV19 and J usage is TRBJ1-5; 10 bases line up with TRBD1. V lost 5 bases, J lost 3 bases, and 7 bases stayed unmatched. Germline CDR1 reads LNHDA; CDR2 reads SQIVND (reference sequence). The CDR3 is made up of 16 amino acids. Written as DNA, the CDR3 is TGTGCCAGTAGTGTAGGGACAGGGGTTTTCAATCAGCCCCAGCATTTT. Translated, it gives CASSVGTGVFNQPQHF. The full variable domain, in which reference TRBV19 and TRBJ1-5 provide the parts outside the CDR3, is DGGITQSPKYLFRKEGQNVTLSCEQNLNHDAMYWYRQDPGQGLRLIYYSQIVNDFQKGDIAEGYSVSREKKESFPLTVTSAQKNPTAFYLCASSVGTGVFNQPQHFGDGTRLSIL.

The chain carries TRBV27 and TRBJ2-5, with TRBD1 matching 10 bases. J was trimmed by 4 bases and V by 5 bases; bases with no gene match: 7. The CDR3 totals 15 residues. Germline-derived CDR1 and CDR2 are MNHEY and SMNVEV (reference sequence). Here the CDR3 DNA reads TGTGCCAGCAGTCCGGGACAGGGGTTTTTAGAGACCCAGTACTTC. Its translation: CASSPGQGFLETQYF.

This clone showed up just a few times. This sequence joins TRBV5-1 and TRBJ2-7, with 8 bases aligning to TRBD1. Germline V gene data show CDR1 as SGHRS and CDR2 as YFSETQ. The CDR3 extends over 15 amino acids. After removal of 0 bases from V and 1 base from J, the junction contained 3 bases not matched to a gene. The CDR3 spells CASSLGQGSSYEQYF. For the CDR3, the DNA is TGCGCCAGCAGCTTGGGACAGGGGAGTTCCTACGAGCAGTACTTC.

The J gene is TRBJ2-1, the V gene TRBV11-3; D is possibly TRBD2 (7 bases). The CDR3 consists of 13 residues. Trimming removed 5 bases from V and 9 bases from J, with 14 bases in between. Per the germline V gene, CDR1 is SGHNT and CDR2 is YENEEA. DNA for the CDR3: TGTGCCAGCAGCAAAGGGGGGGTCGGTGAGCAGTTCTTC. Protein sequence: CASSKGGVGEQFF.

The chain employs TRBV7-3 and TRBJ2-1, with 10 bases aligning to TRBD2. This CDR3 comprises 15 residues. V shed 4 bases, J shed 9 bases, and the junction held 9 bases outside the gene matches. The germline V gene has CDR1 SGHTA and CDR2 FQGTGA. DNA for the CDR3: TGTGCCAGCAGCTGGACTAGCGGAGAGTGGAGTGAGCAGTTCTTC. Protein: CASSWTSGEWSEQFF.

The genes are TRBV19 and TRBJ2-7; TRBD1 matches 7 bases. CDR3 length: 15 residues. Germline CDR1 is LNHDA and CDR2 is SQIVND (reference sequence). Losses at the gene ends were 7 bases for V and 3 bases for J; bases not matched to a gene: 12. The CDR3 region has the DNA TGTGCCAGTACACCAAAGGGGACAGACCTCTACGAGCAGTACTTC. It translates to CASTPKGTDLYEQYF.

This clone was observed a single time. The rearrangement links TRBV5-1 to TRBJ2-1; 9 bases align to TRBD2. Germline V gene data show CDR1 as SGHRS and CDR2 as YFSETQ. The CDR3 totals 16 residues. Trimming took 0 bases from V and 4 from J; bases not matched to a gene: 5. CDR3 coding DNA: TGCGCCAGCAGCTTGGCGGGCGGGAGGGGGTACAATGAGCAGTTCTTC. Translating gives CASSLAGGRGYNEQFF.

The V gene is TRBV2, the J gene TRBJ2-2; TRBD1 matches at 9 bases. The germline V gene encodes CDR1 SNHLY and CDR2 FYNNEI. CDR3 size: 14 residues. V dropped 6 bases and J dropped 4; count of bases not matched to a gene: 3. The CDR3 sequence is CASRVGQGTGELFF. For the CDR3, the DNA is TGTGCCAGCAGGGTGGGACAGGGCACCGGGGAGCTGTTTTTT.

The chain combines TRBV10-3 with TRBJ1-1; D might be TRBD1 (6 bases). This CDR3 comprises 15 residues. V was cut by 0 bases and J by 0 bases, with 8 bases left in between. CDR1 and CDR2 (germline): ENHRY, SYGVKD. CDR3 coding DNA: TGTGCCATCAGTGAGTCGGACAGAATGAACACTGAAGCTTTCTTT. As protein: CAISESDRMNTEAFF.

V gene TRBV7-9 combines with J gene TRBJ2-1, with a possible D match to TRBD2 (6 bases). V was trimmed by 4 bases and J by 7 bases, leaving 17 bases between them. The CDR3 is made up of 15 amino acids. CDR1 and CDR2 (germline): SEHNR, FQNEAQ (reference sequence). CDR3 region: CASSSGTLGGNEQFF. The CDR3 nucleotides are TGTGCCAGCAGCTCCGGGACCTTAGGAGGGAATGAGCAGTTCTTC.

V usage is TRBV14 and J usage is TRBJ2-5; TRBD1 matches at 8 bases. The CDR3 runs to 14 residues. V lost 1 base to trimming and J lost 5 bases; unmatched junction nucleotides: 3. The germline V gene has CDR1 SGHDN and CDR2 FVKESK. DNA of the CDR3: TGTGCCAGCAGCCAAGGGACAGGGTGGGAGACCCAGTACTTC. Its protein is CASSQGTGWETQYF.

A single count supports this clone. The V call is TRBV2, the J call TRBJ1-2; D uncertain. The ends were cut back, 8 bases at V and 4 bases at J, with 23 bases in the middle. The CDR3 has 16 residues. Per the germline V gene, CDR1 is SNHLY and CDR2 is FYNNEI. CDR3 sequence (DNA): TGTGCCAGCTCCTACAGCGGGGAGGGCCGAAGCTATGGCTACACCTTC. As protein: CASSYSGEGRSYGYTF.

The CDR3 region has the DNA TGTGCCAGCACCCCCTTCAGGACTAGCGCAGAGACCCAGTACTTC. Protein: CASTPFRTSAETQYF. V is TRBV6-5 and J is TRBJ2-5, with 9 nucleotides matching TRBD2. The CDR3 has 15 amino acids. The trim removed 7 bases at V and 4 bases at J, leaving 10 bases unmatched. The germline V gene has CDR1 MNHEY and CDR2 SVGAGI.

V usage is TRBV4-1 and J usage is TRBJ2-7, with TRBD1 identical over 11 bases. CDR3 size: 17 residues. Germline loops: CDR1 MGHRA, CDR2 YSYEKL. The ends lost 2 bases at V and 0 bases at J; junction bases unmatched: 6. The CDR3, as DNA: TGCGCCAGCAGCCAACTACCCGGGACAGGGGGCTCCTACGAGCAGTACTTC. Its protein product is CASSQLPGTGGSYEQYF.

The V gene is TRBV28, the J gene TRBJ2-3; D may be TRBD2 (5 bases). The germline V and J ends were trimmed by 6 bases and 7 bases, with 11 bases remaining between them. There are 12 residues in the CDR3. Germline loops: CDR1 MDHEN, CDR2 SYDVKM. This CDR3 is CASRTGSYTQYF. The CDR3 coding sequence is TGTGCCAGCAGGACGGGGTCCTATACGCAGTATTTT. Using reference TRBV28 and TRBJ2-3 for the parts outside the CDR3, the full variable domain is DVKVTQSSRYLVKRTGEKVFLECVQDMDHENMFWYRQDPGLGLRLIYFSYDVKMKEKGDIPEGYSVSREKKERFSLILESASTNQTSMYLCASRTGSYTQYFGPGTRLTVL.

V and J are TRBV2 and TRBJ2-3; D may be TRBD2 (6 bases). The length of the CDR3 is 18 residues. V was cut by 8 bases and J by 2 bases, with 26 bases left in between. Per germline, CDR1 SNHLY and CDR2 FYNNEI. CDR3 sequence reads: CASSRRRDTTHPTDTQYF. DNA of the CDR3: TGTGCCAGCTCTCGACGGCGGGATACCACCCATCCCACAGATACGCAGTATTTT.

In this sample, this clone turned up once. J is TRBJ1-2 and V is TRBV5-1; D may be TRBD1 (5 bases). The CDR3 runs to 15 residues. Germline assignment: CDR1 SGHRS and CDR2 YFSETQ. V was pared by 1 base and J by 2 bases, with 12 bases between. The CDR3: CASSLRGGRNYGYTF. The CDR3, as DNA: TGCGCCAGCAGCTTGAGGGGCGGTAGAAACTATGGCTACACCTTC.